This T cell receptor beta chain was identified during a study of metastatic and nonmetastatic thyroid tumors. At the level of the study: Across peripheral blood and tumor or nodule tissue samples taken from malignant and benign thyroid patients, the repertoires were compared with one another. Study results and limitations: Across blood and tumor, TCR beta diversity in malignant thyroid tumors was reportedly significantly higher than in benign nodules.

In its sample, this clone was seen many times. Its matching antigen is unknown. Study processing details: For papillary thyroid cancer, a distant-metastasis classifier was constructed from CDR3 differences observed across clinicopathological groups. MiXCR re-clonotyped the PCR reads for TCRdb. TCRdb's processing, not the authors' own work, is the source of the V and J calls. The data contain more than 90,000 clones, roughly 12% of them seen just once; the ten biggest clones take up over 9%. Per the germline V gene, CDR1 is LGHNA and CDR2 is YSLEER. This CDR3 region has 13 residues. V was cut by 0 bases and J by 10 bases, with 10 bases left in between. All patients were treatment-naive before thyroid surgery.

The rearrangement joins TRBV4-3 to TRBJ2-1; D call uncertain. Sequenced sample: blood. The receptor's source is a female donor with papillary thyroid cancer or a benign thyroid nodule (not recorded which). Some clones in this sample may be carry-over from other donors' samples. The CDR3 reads CASSQDLYTEQFF. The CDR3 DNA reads TGCGCCAGCAGCCAAGATCTCTACACCGAGCAGTTCTTC.